These T cell receptor beta chains were read from a single sample in a study of a mutant IDH1 vaccine in newly diagnosed glioma. Generated by immunoSEQ multiplex PCR, the TCRdb table keeps only in-frame clones and is missing some. The sample includes around 94,000 clones, roughly 91% seen only once; the top ten take approximately 0.8%. Their antigen targets remain unknown. This material consisted of PBMCs, taken from a glioma patient whose treatment included an IDH1 peptide vaccine. All receptors derive from a woman aged 50 to 60 with glioma. CDR3s include the opening cysteine and the closing phenylalanine or tryptophan. Fields, in order: V gene, J gene, D gene, clone size, CDR3 protein, CDR3 DNA. A D gene is named only where the DNA matches it firmly. Size is omitted from some rows. Given values are once, few, many or a class for expanded clones.

TRBV11-2	TRBJ1-3	-	once	CASSSGNTIYF	TGTGCCAGCAGCTCCGGAAACACCATATATTTT
TRBV12-5	TRBJ2-5	-	-	CASGSWDGMTQYF	TGTGCTAGTGGTTCCTGGGACGGTATGACCCAGTACTTC
TRBV27	TRBJ2-1	TRBD2	-	CASSPRTSGSSYNEQFF	TGTGCCAGCAGTCCGAGGACTAGCGGGAGCTCCTACAATGAGCAGTTCTTC
TRBV11-2	TRBJ2-5	-	-	CASSLDRLKETQYF	TGTGCCAGCAGCTTAGATAGGCTGAAAGAGACCCAGTACTTC
TRBV9	TRBJ1-3	-	-	CASSSGWGAFKESGNTIYF	TGTGCCAGCAGCTCCGGCTGGGGGGCATTCAAAGAATCTGGAAACACCATATATTTT
TRBV27	TRBJ1-2	-	-	CASSLSVRDGYTF	TGTGCCAGCAGTTTATCGGTGAGAGATGGCTACACCTTC
TRBV30	TRBJ1-5	-	-	CAWSRGVHSNQPQHF	TGTGCCTGGAGTAGGGGGGTTCATAGCAATCAGCCCCAGCATTTT
TRBV27	TRBJ2-7	TRBD2	-	CASSFGTSAEQYF	TGTGCCAGCAGTTTCGGGACTAGCGCCGAGCAGTACTTC
TRBV27	TRBJ1-1	-	-	CASSSLRDKLSEAFF	TGTGCCAGCAGTTCACTCCGAGACAAACTCTCTGAAGCTTTCTTT
TRBV27	TRBJ2-5	-	once	CASSLRSQETQYF	TGTGCCAGCAGTTTAAGAAGCCAAGAGACCCAGTACTTC
TRBV2	TRBJ2-7	-	-	CASSGQINSYEQYF	TGTGCCAGCAGTGGGCAGATAAATTCCTACGAGCAGTACTTC
TRBV5-1	TRBJ2-3	TRBD2	-	CASSLRLAGGTDTQYF	TGCGCCAGCAGCTTGAGGCTAGCGGGAGGCACAGATACGCAGTATTTT
TRBV10-3	TRBJ2-2	TRBD2	-	CAISDPGTRGTGELFF	TGTGCCATCAGTGACCCCGGGACTAGGGGTACCGGGGAGCTGTTTTTT
TRBV10-3	TRBJ2-2	TRBD2	few	CAISSTSGWVRGTGELFF	TGTGCCATCAGCTCGACTAGCGGGTGGGTTCGGGGCACCGGGGAGCTGTTTTTT
TRBV10-2	TRBJ1-2	TRBD1	-	CASLGQGDGYTF	TGCGCCAGCTTGGGACAGGGAGATGGCTACACCTTC
TRBV7-9	TRBJ2-7	-	few	CASSFSTMSAHEQYF	TGTGCCAGCAGCTTCTCCACCATGTCGGCCCACGAGCAGTACTTC
TRBV6-5	TRBJ2-7	-	once	CASTWDLSYEQYF	TGTGCCAGCACTTGGGACTTATCCTACGAGCAGTACTTC
TRBV5-4	TRBJ2-2	TRBD2	-	CASSQGGLAGVHTGELFF	TGTGCCAGCAGCCAAGGGGGGCTAGCGGGAGTTCACACCGGGGAGCTGTTTTTT
TRBV19	TRBJ1-4	-	once	CASSILNSFNEKLFF	TGTGCCAGTAGTATTTTAAACAGCTTTAATGAAAAACTGTTTTTT
TRBV9	TRBJ1-6	TRBD1	-	CASSGRGANSPLHF	TGTGCCAGCAGCGGCAGGGGGGCCAATTCACCCCTCCACTTT
TRBV28	TRBJ1-1	-	-	CASSLGSVRNTEAFF	TGTGCCAGCAGTTTAGGGTCAGTCAGAAACACTGAAGCTTTCTTT
TRBV5-1	TRBJ1-3	-	-	CASSLDRIQSGNTIYF	TGCGCCAGCAGCTTGGACAGGATTCAGTCTGGAAACACCATATATTTT
TRBV7-2	TRBJ1-6	-	-	CASARRGETVSRSPLHF	TGTGCCAGCGCGCGGCGGGGGGAGACAGTTTCAAGATCACCCCTCCACTTT
TRBV18	TRBJ1-2	-	-	CASSPPTQAGYTF	TGTGCCAGCTCACCACCGACACAGGCAGGCTACACCTTC
TRBV5-1	TRBJ1-5	-	-	CASSPSGFGQPQHF	TGCGCCAGCAGCCCCTCGGGTTTTGGTCAGCCCCAGCATTTT
TRBV12-1	TRBJ1-3	-	-	CASSFTHYSGTVSSGNTIYF	TGTGCCAGCAGCTTTACCCATTATTCCGGGACAGTCTCCTCTGGAAACACCATATATTTT
TRBV30	TRBJ2-5	-	-	CALTRQETQYF	TGTGCCTTGACTAGGCAAGAGACCCAGTACTTC
TRBV6-5	TRBJ2-5	TRBD1	-	CASSAQGARETQYF	TGTGCCAGCAGTGCCCAGGGGGCGCGGGAGACCCAGTACTTC
TRBV28	TRBJ2-3	-	-	CASSLGPSPSTDTQYF	TGTGCCAGCAGTTTAGGACCGTCCCCTAGCACAGATACGCAGTATTTT
TRBV7-8	TRBJ1-1	-	-	CASSLRLNTEAFF	TGTGCCAGCAGCTTAAGACTGAACACTGAAGCTTTCTTT
TRBV7-2	TRBJ1-5	TRBD1	-	CASSSDRGQPQHF	TGTGCCAGCAGCTCGGACAGGGGGCAGCCCCAGCATTTT
TRBV5-1	TRBJ2-2	-	-	CASSLGGSLEGTGELFF	TGCGCCAGCAGCTTGGGTGGCTCCCTAGAGGGCACCGGGGAGCTGTTTTTT
TRBV7-2	TRBJ2-5	TRBD2	-	CASSFGLAGGPYTKTQYF	TGTGCCAGCAGCTTCGGACTAGCGGGAGGGCCATACACGAAGACCCAGTACTTC
TRBV2	TRBJ1-1	-	-	CASSNRRGNTEAFF	TGTGCCAGCAGTAACCGGAGGGGGAACACTGAAGCTTTCTTT
TRBV6-1	TRBJ2-7	-	-	CASSESGREVHF	TGTGCCAGCAGTGAAAGTGGCAGGGAGGTGCACTTC
TRBV14	TRBJ1-4	TRBD1	-	CASSPRQGIGEKLFF	TGTGCCAGCTCCCCACGACAGGGAATTGGTGAAAAACTGTTTTTT
TRBV4-2	TRBJ2-7	TRBD2	-	CASSQDRGGGSYEQYF	TGTGCCAGCAGCCAAGATCGCGGCGGGGGCTCCTACGAGCAGTACTTC
TRBV14	TRBJ2-3	TRBD1	-	CASSQGGQRTDTQYF	TGTGCCAGCAGTCAAGGGGGCCAGCGCACAGATACGCAGTATTTT
TRBV30	TRBJ2-5	-	-	CAWTAYQETQYF	TGTGCCTGGACAGCTTACCAAGAGACCCAGTACTTC
TRBV7-9	TRBJ2-7	-	once	CASSRDHYEQYF	TGTGCCAGCAGCCGGGACCACTACGAGCAGTACTTC
TRBV25-1	TRBJ2-7	-	-	CASSEFYGVSEQYF	TGTGCCAGCAGTGAATTTTATGGGGTTAGCGAGCAGTACTTC
TRBV9	TRBJ2-1	TRBD1	-	CASSSRQGSHNEQFF	TGTGCCAGCAGCTCACGACAGGGCAGCCACAATGAGCAGTTCTTC
TRBV28	TRBJ1-4	-	-	CASSSGPVNEKLFF	TGTGCCAGCAGTTCTGGACCAGTTAATGAAAAACTGTTTTTT
TRBV6-5	TRBJ1-2	TRBD1	-	CASRPGTGGDYGYTF	TGTGCCAGCAGGCCCGGGACAGGAGGGGACTATGGCTACACCTTC
TRBV11-2	TRBJ2-6	-	once	CASSLPWGSGANVLTF	TGTGCCAGCAGCTTACCTTGGGGCAGCGGGGCCAACGTCCTGACTTTC
TRBV19	TRBJ1-1	TRBD1	-	CASSLFYTGTDVQNTEAFF	TGTGCCAGTAGCCTTTTTTACACCGGGACAGACGTCCAGAACACTGAAGCTTTCTTT
TRBV2	TRBJ2-5	-	-	CASSEGPAGTQYF	TGTGCCAGCAGTGAAGGGCCAGCGGGGACCCAGTACTTC
TRBV11-3	TRBJ2-7	-	-	CASSYRTDYEQYF	TGTGCCAGCAGCTACAGGACTGACTACGAGCAGTACTTC
TRBV5-1	TRBJ2-2	TRBD1	once	CASSLQGAAGELFF	TGCGCCAGCAGCTTACAGGGGGCGGCCGGGGAGCTGTTTTTT
TRBV19	TRBJ1-2	-	-	CASSIISDYGYTF	TGTGCCAGTAGTATAATTTCCGACTATGGCTACACCTTC
TRBV10-3	TRBJ2-3	-	-	CAISERIASSTDTQYF	TGTGCCATCAGTGAACGGATAGCGAGTAGCACAGATACGCAGTATTTT